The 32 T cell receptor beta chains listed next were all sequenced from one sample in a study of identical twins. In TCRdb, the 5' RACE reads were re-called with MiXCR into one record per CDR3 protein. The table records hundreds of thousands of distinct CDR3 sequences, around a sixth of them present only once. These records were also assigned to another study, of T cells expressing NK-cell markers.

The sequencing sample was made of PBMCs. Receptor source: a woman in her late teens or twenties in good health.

The CDR3, as DNA: TGTGCCGGGTCAACCGGGCCAATAGAGACCCAGTACTTC. Protein product: CAGSTGPIETQYF. The chain joins TRBV7-6 to TRBJ2-5, with D hard to call. Germline V lookup: CDR1 SGHVS, CDR2 FNYEAQ. Trimming cost V 11 bases and J 4 bases, with 17 bases left between them. This CDR3 contains 13 residues.

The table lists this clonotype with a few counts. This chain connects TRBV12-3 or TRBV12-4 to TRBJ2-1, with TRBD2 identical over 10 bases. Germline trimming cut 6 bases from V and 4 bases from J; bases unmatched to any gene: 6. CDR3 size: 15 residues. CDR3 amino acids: CASSLTSGKYNEQFF. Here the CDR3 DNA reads TGTGCCAGCAGCCTTACTAGCGGGAAGTACAATGAGCAGTTCTTC.

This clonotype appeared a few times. CDR3 residues: CASSLEGPGQGIAEAFF. In nucleotides, the CDR3 is TGTGCCAGCAGCTTAGAGGGCCCAGGACAGGGTATAGCTGAAGCTTTCTTT. The chain links TRBV11-2 to TRBJ1-1; 8 positions agree with TRBD1. V dropped 0 bases and J dropped 6; count of bases not matched to a gene: 12. Per germline, CDR1 SGHAT and CDR2 FQNNGV. The CDR3 extends over 17 amino acids.

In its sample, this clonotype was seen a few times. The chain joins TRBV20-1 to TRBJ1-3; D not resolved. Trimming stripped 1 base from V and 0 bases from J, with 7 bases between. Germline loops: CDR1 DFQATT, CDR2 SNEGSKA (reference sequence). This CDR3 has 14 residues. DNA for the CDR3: TGCAGTGCTAGAGGGTCTAGCTCTGGAAACACCATATATTTT. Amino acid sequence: CSARGSSSGNTIYF.

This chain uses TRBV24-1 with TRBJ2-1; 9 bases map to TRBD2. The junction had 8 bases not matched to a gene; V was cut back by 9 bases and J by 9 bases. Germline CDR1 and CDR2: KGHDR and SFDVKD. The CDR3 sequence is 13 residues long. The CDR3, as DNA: TGTGCCACCTCCGCTAGCGGGAAGGTTGAGCAGTTCTTC. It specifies CATSASGKVEQFF.

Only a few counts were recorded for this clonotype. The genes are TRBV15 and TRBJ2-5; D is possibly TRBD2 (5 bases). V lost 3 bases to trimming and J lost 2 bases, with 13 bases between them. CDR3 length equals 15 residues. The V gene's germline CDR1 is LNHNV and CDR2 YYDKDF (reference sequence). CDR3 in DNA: TGTGCCACCAGCAGGTTGGATGCGGGTCAAGAGACCCAGTACTTC. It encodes CATSRLDAGQETQYF.

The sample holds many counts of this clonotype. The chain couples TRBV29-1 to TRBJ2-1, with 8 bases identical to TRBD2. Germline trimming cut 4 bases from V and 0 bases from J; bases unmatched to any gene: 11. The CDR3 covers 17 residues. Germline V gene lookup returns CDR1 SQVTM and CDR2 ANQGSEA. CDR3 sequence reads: CSVGLASGGSSYNEQFF. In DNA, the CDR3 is TGCAGCGTTGGCCTAGCATCGGGAGGGAGCTCCTACAATGAGCAGTTCTTC.

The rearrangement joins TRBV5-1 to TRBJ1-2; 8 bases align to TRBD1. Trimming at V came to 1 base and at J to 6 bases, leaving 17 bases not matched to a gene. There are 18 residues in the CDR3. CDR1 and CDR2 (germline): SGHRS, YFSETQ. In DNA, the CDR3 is TGCGCCAGCAGCTTGACAGTGGGCAGGGGGCTCACTCCGGATGGCTACACCTTC. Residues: CASSLTVGRGLTPDGYTF. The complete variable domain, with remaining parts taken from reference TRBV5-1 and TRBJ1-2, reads KAGVTQTPRYLIKTRGQQVTLSCSPISGHRSVSWYQQTPGQGLQFLFEYFSETQRNKGNFPGRFSGRQFSNSRSEMNVSTLELGDSALYLCASSLTVGRGLTPDGYTFGSGTRLTVV.

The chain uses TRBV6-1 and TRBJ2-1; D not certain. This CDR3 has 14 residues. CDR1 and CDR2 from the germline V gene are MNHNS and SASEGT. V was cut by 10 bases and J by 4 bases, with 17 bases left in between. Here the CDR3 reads CATGRLKGYNEQFF. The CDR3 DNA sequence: TGTGCCACCGGACGTCTCAAGGGTTACAATGAGCAGTTCTTC.

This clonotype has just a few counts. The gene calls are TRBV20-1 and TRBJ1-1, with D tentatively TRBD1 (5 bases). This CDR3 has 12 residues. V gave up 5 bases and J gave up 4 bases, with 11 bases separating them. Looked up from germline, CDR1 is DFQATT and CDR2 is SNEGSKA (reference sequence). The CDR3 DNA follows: TGCAGTGCTTTGACAGTAGTCACTGAAGCTTTCTTT. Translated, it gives CSALTVVTEAFF.

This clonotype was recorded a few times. CDR3 residues: CASQSDRRTDTQYF. The CDR3 nucleotides are TGTGCCAGCCAGAGTGACAGGCGCACAGATACGCAGTATTTT. The V gene is TRBV7-9, the J gene TRBJ2-3; D possibly corresponds to TRBD1 (6 bases). Trimming stripped 8 bases from V and 1 base from J, with 13 bases between. The CDR3 contains 14 residues. CDR1 and CDR2 (germline): SEHNR, FQNEAQ (reference sequence).

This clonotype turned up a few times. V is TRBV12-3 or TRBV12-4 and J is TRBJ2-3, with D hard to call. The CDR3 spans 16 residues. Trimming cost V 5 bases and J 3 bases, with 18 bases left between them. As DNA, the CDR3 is TGTGCCAGCAGTCGCCTCAGTGCTTTTGAGACAGATACGCAGTATTTT. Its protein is CASSRLSAFETDTQYF.

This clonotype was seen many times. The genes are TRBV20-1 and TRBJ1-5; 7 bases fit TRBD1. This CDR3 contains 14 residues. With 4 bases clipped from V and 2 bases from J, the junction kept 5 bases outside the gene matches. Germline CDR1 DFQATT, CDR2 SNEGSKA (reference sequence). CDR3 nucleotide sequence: TGCAGTGCTATACAGGGGTCCCGCAATCAGCCCCAGCATTTT. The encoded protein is CSAIQGSRNQPQHF.

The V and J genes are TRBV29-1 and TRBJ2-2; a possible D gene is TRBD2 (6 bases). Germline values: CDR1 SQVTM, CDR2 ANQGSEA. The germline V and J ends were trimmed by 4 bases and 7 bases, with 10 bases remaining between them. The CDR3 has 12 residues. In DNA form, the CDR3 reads TGCAGCGTTGGCGGGACTGGCGGGGAGCTGTTTTTT. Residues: CSVGGTGGELFF.

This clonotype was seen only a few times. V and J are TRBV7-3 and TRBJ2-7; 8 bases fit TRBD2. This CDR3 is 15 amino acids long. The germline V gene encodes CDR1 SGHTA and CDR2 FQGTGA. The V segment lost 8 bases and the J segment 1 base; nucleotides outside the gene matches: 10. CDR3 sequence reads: CASAYSAGASYEQYF. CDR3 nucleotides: TGTGCCAGCGCTTACTCAGCGGGGGCATCCTACGAGCAGTACTTC. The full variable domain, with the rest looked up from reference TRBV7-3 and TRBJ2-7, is GAGVSQTPSNKVTEKGKYVELRCDPISGHTALYWYRQSLGQGPEFLIYFQGTGAADDSGLPNDRFFAVRPEGSVSTLKIQRTERGDSAVYLCASAYSAGASYEQYFGPGTRLTVT.

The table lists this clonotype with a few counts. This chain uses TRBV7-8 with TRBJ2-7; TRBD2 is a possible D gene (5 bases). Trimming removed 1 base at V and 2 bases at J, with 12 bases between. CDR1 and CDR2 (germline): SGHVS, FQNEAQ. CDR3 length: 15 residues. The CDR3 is CASSLDDYLAYEQYF. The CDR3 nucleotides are TGTGCCAGCAGCTTAGATGACTATCTCGCCTACGAGCAGTACTTC.

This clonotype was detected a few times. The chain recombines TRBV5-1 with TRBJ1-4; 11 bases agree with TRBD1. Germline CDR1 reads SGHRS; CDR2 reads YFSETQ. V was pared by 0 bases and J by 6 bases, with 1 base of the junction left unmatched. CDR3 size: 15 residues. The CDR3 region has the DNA TGCGCCAGCAGCTTGGAGGGACAGGGGGATGAAAAACTGTTTTTT. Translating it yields CASSLEGQGDEKLFF. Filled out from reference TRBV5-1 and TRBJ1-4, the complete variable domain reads KAGVTQTPRYLIKTRGQQVTLSCSPISGHRSVSWYQQTPGQGLQFLFEYFSETQRNKGNFPGRFSGRQFSNSRSEMNVSTLELGDSALYLCASSLEGQGDEKLFFGSGTQLSVL.

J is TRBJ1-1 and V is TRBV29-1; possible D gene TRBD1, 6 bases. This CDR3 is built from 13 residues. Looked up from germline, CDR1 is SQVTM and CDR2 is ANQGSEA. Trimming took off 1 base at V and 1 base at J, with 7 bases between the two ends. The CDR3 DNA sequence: TGCAGCGTTGAAGGGACAGCGAACACTGAAGCTTTCTTT. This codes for CSVEGTANTEAFF.

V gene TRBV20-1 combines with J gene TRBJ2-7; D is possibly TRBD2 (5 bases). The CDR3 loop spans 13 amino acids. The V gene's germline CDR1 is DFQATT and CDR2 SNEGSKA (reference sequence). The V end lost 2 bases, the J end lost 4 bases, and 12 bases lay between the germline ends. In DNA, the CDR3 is TGCAGTGCTAGAAGGGCGGACTTATACGAGCAGTACTTC. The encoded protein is CSARRADLYEQYF.

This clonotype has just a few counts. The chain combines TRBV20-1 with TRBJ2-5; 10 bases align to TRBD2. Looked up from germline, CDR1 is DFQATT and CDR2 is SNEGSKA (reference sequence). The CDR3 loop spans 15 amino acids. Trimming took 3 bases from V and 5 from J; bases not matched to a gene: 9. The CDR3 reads CSARGSGRARETQYF. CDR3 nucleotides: TGCAGTGCTAGGGGGAGCGGGAGGGCTAGGGAGACCCAGTACTTC.

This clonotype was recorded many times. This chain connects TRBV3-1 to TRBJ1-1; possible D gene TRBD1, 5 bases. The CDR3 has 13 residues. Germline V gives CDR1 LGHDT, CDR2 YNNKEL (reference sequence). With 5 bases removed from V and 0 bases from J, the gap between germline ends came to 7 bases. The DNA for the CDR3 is TGTGCCAGCAGCACGACAGTGAACACTGAAGCTTTCTTT. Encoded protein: CASSTTVNTEAFF. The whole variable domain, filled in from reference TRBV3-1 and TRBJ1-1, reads DTAVSQTPKYLVTQMGNDKSIKCEQNLGHDTMYWYKQDSKKFLKIMFSYNNKELIINETVPNRFSPKSPDKAHLNLHINSLELGDSAVYFCASSTTVNTEAFFGQGTRLTVV.

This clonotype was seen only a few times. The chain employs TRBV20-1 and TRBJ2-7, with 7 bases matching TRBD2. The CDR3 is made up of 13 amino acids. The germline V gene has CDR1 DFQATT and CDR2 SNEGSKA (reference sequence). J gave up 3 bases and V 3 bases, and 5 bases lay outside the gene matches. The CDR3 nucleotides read TGCAGTGCTAGGGGGAGGGGCTACTACGAGCAGTACTTC. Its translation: CSARGRGYYEQYF.

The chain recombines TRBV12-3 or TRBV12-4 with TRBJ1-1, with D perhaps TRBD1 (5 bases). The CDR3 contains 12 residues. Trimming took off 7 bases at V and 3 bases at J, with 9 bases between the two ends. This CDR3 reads CASTFRDTEAFF. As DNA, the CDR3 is TGTGCCAGCACCTTCAGGGACACTGAAGCTTTCTTT.

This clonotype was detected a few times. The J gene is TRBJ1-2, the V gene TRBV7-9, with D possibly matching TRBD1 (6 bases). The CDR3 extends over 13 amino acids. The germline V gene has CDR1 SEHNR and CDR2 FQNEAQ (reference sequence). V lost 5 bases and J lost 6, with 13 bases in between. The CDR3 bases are TGTGCCAGCAGCCTAACAGGGCCACATGGCTACACCTTC. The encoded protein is CASSLTGPHGYTF.

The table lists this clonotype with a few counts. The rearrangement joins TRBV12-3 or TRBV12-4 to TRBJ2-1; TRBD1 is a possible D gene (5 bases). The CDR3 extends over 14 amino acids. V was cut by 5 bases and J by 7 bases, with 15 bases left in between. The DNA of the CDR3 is TGTGCCAGCAGTAATACTGCCAGGGTGAATGAGCAGTTCTTC. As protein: CASSNTARVNEQFF.

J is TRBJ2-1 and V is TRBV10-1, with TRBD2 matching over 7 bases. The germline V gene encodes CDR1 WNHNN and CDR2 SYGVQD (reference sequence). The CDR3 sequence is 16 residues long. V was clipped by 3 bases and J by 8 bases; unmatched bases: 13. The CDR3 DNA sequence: TGCGCCAGCAGTGATCGCGCCGGTAAGCGGGAACATGAGCAGTTCTTC. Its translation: CASSDRAGKREHEQFF.

DNA of the CDR3: TGCAGCGTTGAAAACGAGCGCGGGTACAATGAGCAGTTCTTC. Protein product: CSVENERGYNEQFF. The genes are TRBV29-1 and TRBJ2-1, with a tentative D call TRBD2 (5 bases). This CDR3 region has 14 residues. Germline CDR1 and CDR2: SQVTM and ANQGSEA. The V end was cut by 2 bases, the J end by 4 bases, with 12 bases between.

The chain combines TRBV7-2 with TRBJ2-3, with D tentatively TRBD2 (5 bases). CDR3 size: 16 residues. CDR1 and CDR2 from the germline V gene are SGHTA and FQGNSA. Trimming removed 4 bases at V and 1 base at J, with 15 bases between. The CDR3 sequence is CASSWSGSRGTDTQYF. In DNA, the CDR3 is TGTGCCAGCAGCTGGAGCGGAAGCCGTGGCACAGATACGCAGTATTTT.

The CDR3 region has the DNA TGTGCCAGCAGTGATACGGGGCGGGACGGCCATACGCAGTATTTT. As protein: CASSDTGRDGHTQYF. This chain uses TRBV6-4 with TRBJ2-3; perhaps TRBD2 as D (6 bases). V lost 3 bases and J 7 bases, leaving 17 bases between the germline ends. Germline V gene sequence: CDR1 MRHNA, CDR2 SNTAGT. The CDR3 loop spans 15 amino acids.

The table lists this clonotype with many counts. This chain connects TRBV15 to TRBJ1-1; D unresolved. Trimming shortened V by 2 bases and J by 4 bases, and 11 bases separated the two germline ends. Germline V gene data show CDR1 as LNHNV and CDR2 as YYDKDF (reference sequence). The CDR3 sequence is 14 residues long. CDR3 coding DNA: TGTGCCACCAGCAGACGATTTGATAGCACTGAAGCTTTCTTT. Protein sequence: CATSRRFDSTEAFF. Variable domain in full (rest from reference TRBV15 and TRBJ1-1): DAMVIQNPRYQVTQFGKPVTLSCSQTLNHNVMYWYQQKSSQAPKLLFHYYDKDFNNEADTPDNFQSRRPNTSFCFLDIRSPGLGDTAMYLCATSRRFDSTEAFFGQGTRLTVV.

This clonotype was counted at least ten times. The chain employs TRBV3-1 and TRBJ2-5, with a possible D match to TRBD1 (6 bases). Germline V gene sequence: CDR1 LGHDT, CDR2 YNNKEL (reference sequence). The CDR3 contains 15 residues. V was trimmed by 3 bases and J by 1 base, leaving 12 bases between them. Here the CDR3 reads CASSQGTTRQETQYF. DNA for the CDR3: TGTGCCAGCAGCCAGGGGACAACTCGCCAAGAGACCCAGTACTTC.

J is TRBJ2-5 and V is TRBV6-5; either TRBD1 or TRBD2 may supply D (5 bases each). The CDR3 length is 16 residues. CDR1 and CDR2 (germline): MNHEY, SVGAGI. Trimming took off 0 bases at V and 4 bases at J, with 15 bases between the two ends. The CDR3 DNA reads TGTGCCAGCAGTTACTCTCCGGGGCCCGGGCGAGAGACCCAGTACTTC. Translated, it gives CASSYSPGPGRETQYF.